This T cell receptor (beta chain) was identified in a study of technical replicates of blood from a handful of donors. The germline gives CDR1 SNHLY, CDR2 FYNNEI. Trimming pared 3 bases from V and 5 bases from J, leaving 18 bases between. There are 16 residues in the CDR3. TCRdb keeps only in-frame clones here, not all; method: immunoSEQ multiplex PCR. The sample lists roughly 80,000 clones; 85% to 95% were seen once. The TCR originated in a human donor in good health. The chain uses TRBV2 and TRBJ2-3; D might be TRBD1 (5 bases). The material sequenced was T cells isolated from PBMCs. The CDR3, as DNA: TGTGCCAGCAGTGAGGCCAGGGTAACGCCCCAAGATACGCAGTATTTT. It yields the protein CASSEARVTPQDTQYF.